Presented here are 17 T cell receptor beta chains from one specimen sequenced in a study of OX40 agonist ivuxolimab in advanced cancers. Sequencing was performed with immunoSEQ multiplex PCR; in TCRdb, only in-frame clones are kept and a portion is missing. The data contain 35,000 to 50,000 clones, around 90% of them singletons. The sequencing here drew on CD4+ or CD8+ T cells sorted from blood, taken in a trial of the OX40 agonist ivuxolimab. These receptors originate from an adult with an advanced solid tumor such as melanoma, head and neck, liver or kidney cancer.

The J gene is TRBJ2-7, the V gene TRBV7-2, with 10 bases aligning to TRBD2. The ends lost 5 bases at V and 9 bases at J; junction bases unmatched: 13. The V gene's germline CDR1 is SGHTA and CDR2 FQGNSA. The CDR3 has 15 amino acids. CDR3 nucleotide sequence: TGTGCCAGCAGCCCCCCTAGCGGGAGAGGGAGTGGGCAGTACTTC. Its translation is CASSPPSGRGSGQYF. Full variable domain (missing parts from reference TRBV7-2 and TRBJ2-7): GAGVSQSPSNKVTEKGKDVELRCDPISGHTALYWYRQSLGQGLEFLIYFQGNSAPDKSGLPSDRFSAERTGGSVSTLTIQRTQQEDSAVYLCASSPPSGRGSGQYFGPGTRLTVT.

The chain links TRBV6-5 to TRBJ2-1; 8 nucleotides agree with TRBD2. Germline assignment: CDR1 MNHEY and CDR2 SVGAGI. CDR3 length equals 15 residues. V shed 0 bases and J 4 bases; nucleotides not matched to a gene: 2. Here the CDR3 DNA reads TGTGCCAGCAGTTACTCTCGGGGGGGATACAATGAGCAGTTCTTC. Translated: CASSYSRGGYNEQFF.

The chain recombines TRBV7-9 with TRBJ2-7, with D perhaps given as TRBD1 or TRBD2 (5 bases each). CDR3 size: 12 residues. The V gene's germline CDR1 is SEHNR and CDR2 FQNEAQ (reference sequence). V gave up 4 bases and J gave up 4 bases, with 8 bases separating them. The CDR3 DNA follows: TGTGCCAGCAGCTCCGGGACGTACGAGCAGTACTTC. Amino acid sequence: CASSSGTYEQYF. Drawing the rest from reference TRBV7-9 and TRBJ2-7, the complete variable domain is DTGVSQNPRHKITKRGQNVTFRCDPISEHNRLYWYRQTLGQGPEFLTYFQNEAQLEKSRLLSDRFSAERPKGSFSTLEIQRTEQGDSAMYLCASSSGTYEQYFGPGTRLTVT.

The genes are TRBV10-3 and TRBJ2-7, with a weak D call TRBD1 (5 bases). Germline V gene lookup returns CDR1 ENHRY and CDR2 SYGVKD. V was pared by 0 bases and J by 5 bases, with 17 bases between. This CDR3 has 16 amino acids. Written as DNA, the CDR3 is TGTGCCATCAGTGAGTCGCCCCCGGATAGGGGCCACGAGCAGTACTTC. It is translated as CAISESPPDRGHEQYF.

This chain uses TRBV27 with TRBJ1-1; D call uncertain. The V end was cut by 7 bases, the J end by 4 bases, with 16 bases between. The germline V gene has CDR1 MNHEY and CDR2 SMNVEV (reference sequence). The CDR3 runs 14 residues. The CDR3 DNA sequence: TGTGCCAGCACCCCTTCCCTCGGGGTCACTGAAGCTTTCTTT. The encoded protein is CASTPSLGVTEAFF.

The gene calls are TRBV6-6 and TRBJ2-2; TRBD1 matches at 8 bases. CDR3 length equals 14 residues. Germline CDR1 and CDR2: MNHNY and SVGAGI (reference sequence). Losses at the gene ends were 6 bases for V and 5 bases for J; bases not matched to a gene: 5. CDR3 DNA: TGTGCCAGCAGCCAGGGGGCGCGTACCGGGGAGCTGTTTTTT. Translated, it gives CASSQGARTGELFF.

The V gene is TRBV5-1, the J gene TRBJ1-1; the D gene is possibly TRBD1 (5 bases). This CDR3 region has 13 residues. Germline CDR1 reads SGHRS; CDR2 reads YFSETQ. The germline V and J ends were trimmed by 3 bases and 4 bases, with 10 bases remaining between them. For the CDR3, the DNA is TGCGCCAGCAGCTCCTGGGGGGGCACTGAAGCTTTCTTT. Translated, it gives CASSSWGGTEAFF.

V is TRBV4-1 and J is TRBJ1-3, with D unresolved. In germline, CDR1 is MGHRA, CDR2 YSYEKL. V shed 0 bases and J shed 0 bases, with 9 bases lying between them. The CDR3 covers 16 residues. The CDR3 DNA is TGCGCCAGCAGCCAAGATTGGGTTATCTCTGGAAACACCATATATTTT. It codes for CASSQDWVISGNTIYF.

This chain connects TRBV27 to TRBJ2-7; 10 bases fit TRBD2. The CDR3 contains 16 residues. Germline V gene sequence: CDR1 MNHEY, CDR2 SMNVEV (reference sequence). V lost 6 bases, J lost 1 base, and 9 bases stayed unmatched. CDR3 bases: TGTGCCAGCAGCACTCTAGCGGGGGACCTGTCCTACGAGCAGTACTTC. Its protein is CASSTLAGDLSYEQYF.

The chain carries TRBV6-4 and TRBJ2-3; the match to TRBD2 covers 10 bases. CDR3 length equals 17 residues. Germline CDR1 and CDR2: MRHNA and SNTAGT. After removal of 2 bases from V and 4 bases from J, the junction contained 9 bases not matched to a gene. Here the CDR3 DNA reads TGTGCCAGCAGTGACAGCCCTGGGACTAGCGCGGCAGATACGCAGTATTTT. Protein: CASSDSPGTSAADTQYF.

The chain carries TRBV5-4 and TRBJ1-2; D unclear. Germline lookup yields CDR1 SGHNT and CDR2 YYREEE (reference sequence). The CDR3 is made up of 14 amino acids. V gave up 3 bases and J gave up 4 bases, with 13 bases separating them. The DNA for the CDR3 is TGTGCCAGCAGCTCCTACTCGGGCTCCTATGGCTACACCTTC. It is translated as CASSSYSGSYGYTF.

CDR3 bases: TGTGCCAGCAGCTTAGGGGGACAGGGGAACACTGAAGCTTTCTTT. Translating gives CASSLGGQGNTEAFF. The J gene is TRBJ1-1, the V gene TRBV7-9, with 9 bases fitting TRBD1. The length of the CDR3 is 15 residues. V was clipped by 1 base and J by 1 base; unmatched bases: 1. Looked up from germline, CDR1 is SEHNR and CDR2 is FQNEAQ (reference sequence).

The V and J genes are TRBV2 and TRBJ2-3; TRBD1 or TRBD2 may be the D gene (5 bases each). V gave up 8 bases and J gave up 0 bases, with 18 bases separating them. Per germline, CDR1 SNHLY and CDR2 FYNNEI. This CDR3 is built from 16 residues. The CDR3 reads CASGASSFSSTDTQYF. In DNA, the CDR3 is TGTGCCAGCGGGGCTTCTAGCTTCTCTAGCACAGATACGCAGTATTTT.

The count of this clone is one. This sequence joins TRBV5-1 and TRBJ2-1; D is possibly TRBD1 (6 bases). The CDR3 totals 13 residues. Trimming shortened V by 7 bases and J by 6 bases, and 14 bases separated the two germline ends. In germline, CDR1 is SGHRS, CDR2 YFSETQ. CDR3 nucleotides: TGCGCCAGCCGACACAGGGTAGGCAATGAGCAGTTCTTC. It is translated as CASRHRVGNEQFF.

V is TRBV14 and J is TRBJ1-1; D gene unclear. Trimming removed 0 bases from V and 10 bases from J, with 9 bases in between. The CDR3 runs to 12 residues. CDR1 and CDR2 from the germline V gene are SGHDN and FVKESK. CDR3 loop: CASSQEGRVAFF. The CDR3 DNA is TGTGCCAGCAGCCAAGAAGGAAGAGTAGCTTTCTTT.

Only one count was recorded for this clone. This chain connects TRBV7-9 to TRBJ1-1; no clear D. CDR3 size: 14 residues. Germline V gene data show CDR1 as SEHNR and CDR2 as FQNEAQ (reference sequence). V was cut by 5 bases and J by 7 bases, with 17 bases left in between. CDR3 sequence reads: CASSTSHPGGEAFF. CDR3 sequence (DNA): TGTGCCAGCAGCACATCCCACCCCGGAGGTGAAGCTTTCTTT.

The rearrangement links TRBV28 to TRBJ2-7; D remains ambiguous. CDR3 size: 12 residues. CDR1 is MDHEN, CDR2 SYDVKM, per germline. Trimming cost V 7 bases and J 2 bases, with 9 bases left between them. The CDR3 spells CASNVDTYEQYF. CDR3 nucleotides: TGTGCCAGCAACGTGGATACCTACGAGCAGTACTTC.